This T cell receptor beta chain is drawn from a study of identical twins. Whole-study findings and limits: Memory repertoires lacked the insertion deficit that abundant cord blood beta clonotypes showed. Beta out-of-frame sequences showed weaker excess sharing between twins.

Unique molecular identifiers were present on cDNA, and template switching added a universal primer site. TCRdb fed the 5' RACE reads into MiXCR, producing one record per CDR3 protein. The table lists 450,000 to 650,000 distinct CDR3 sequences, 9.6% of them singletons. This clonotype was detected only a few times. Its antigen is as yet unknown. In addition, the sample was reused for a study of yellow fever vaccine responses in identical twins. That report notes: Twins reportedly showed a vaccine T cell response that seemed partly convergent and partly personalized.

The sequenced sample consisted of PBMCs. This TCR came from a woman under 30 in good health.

CDR3 nucleotides: TGTGCCAGCAGCGCGCGAGGACAACAGCAGTACTTC. It translates to CASSARGQQQYF. The gene calls are TRBV12-3 or TRBV12-4 and TRBJ2-7; D is possibly TRBD1 (5 bases). This CDR3 is built from 12 residues. The V end was cut by 6 bases, the J end by 8 bases, with 14 bases between.